These T cell receptor beta chains were read from a single sample in a study of type 1 regulatory T cells. One entry per CDR3 protein, called by TCRdb with MiXCR from the reads. This sample has about 62,000 distinct CDR3 sequences, with less than 70% found just once. Antigens of these TCRs are unknown. The specimen sequenced was cultured non-Tr1 T cells, either the whole culture or a sorted T cell fraction (not recorded which). Receptors were obtained from a human donor in good health. Both conserved end residues are part of each CDR3. The order of the fields is CDR3 protein, CDR3 DNA, D gene, J gene, V gene, clone size. The D gene is left open where the match is weak. The listing skips clone size in some rows; elsewhere it reads once, few, many or a size class.

CASLFYEQYF,TGTGCCAGCTTATTCTACGAGCAGTACTTC,NA,TRBJ2-7,TRBV27,few
CASSSQSLNTEAFF,TGCGCCAGCAGCTCGCAGAGTTTGAACACTGAAGCTTTCTTT,NA,TRBJ1-1,TRBV5-1,NA
CSAPGQASTEAFF,TGCAGTGCTCCGGGACAGGCGAGCACTGAAGCTTTCTTT,TRBD1,TRBJ1-1,TRBV20-1,NA
CSASSGSGQETQYF,TGCAGCGCTAGTTCTGGGAGCGGGCAAGAGACCCAGTACTTC,NA,TRBJ2-5,TRBV20-1,NA
CSAREGVGHGYTF,TGCAGTGCTAGAGAAGGTGTGGGGCACGGCTACACCTTC,NA,TRBJ1-2,TRBV20-1,NA
CASSLAQGAVGANVLTF,TGCGCCAGCAGCTTGGCGCAGGGGGCGGTAGGGGCCAACGTCCTGACTTTC,TRBD1,TRBJ2-6,TRBV5-1,NA
CASSFQGKVYEQYF,TGTGCCAGCAGTTTCCAGGGGAAGGTCTACGAGCAGTACTTC,NA,TRBJ2-7,TRBV12-3/TRBV12-4,NA
CASSLVARNEQFF,TGTGCCAGCAGCTTGGTCGCGAGGAATGAGCAGTTCTTC,NA,TRBJ2-1,TRBV5-4,NA
CASRYGQGLPSQPQHF,TGCGCCAGCAGATACGGACAGGGTTTGCCCAGTCAGCCCCAGCATTTT,TRBD1,TRBJ1-5,TRBV5-1,NA
CASAKEVGAEAFF,TGTGCCAGCGCAAAGGAGGTGGGGGCTGAAGCTTTCTTT,NA,TRBJ1-1,TRBV4-2,NA
CASSLVPGLAGGRDEQFF,TGTGCCAGCAGCTTAGTCCCGGGACTAGCGGGAGGGCGGGATGAGCAGTTCTTC,TRBD2,TRBJ2-1,TRBV7-2,medium-sized
CASSSQQGSNSPLHF,TGTGCCAGCAGCTCCCAACAGGGAAGTAATTCACCCCTCCACTTT,NA,TRBJ1-6,TRBV7-9,NA
CASSVGSGENSDTQYF,TGTGCCAGCAGCGTAGGGTCGGGAGAGAACTCAGATACGCAGTATTTT,NA,TRBJ2-3,TRBV9,few
CASSPPLGSGHTGELFF,TGTGCCAGCTCACCACCGCTTGGTAGCGGTCACACCGGGGAGCTGTTTTTT,NA,TRBJ2-2,TRBV18,NA
CASRFRDSHYNEQFF,TGCGCCAGCAGGTTCCGGGACAGCCACTACAATGAGCAGTTCTTC,TRBD1,TRBJ2-1,TRBV5-1,once
CSAGVEQFF,TGCAGTGCAGGGGTTGAGCAGTTCTTC,NA,TRBJ2-1,TRBV20-1,few
CASSLSTGRGTEAFF,TGTGCCAGCAGCCTTAGTACGGGGCGGGGGACTGAAGCTTTCTTT,NA,TRBJ1-1,TRBV7-2,NA
CSAKAGGGTDTQYF,TGCAGTGCCAAAGCGGGAGGGGGCACAGATACGCAGTATTTT,TRBD2,TRBJ2-3,TRBV20-1,NA
CASSVEGTTSLGELFF,TGTGCCAGCAGCGTGGAGGGGACTACATCTCTCGGGGAGCTGTTTTTT,TRBD2,TRBJ2-2,TRBV9,NA
CASSAASRGGTDTQYF,TGTGCCAGCAGCGCGGCTAGCAGGGGCGGCACAGATACGCAGTATTTT,NA,TRBJ2-3,TRBV7-2,NA
CASSPNSGATDTQYF,TGTGCCAGCAGCCCGAATAGCGGAGCCACAGATACGCAGTATTTT,NA,TRBJ2-3,TRBV7-2,NA
CASSNPRETQYF,TGCGCCAGTTCCAACCCGAGGGAGACCCAGTACTTC,NA,TRBJ2-5,TRBV5-1,few
CASSQKVGEQFF,TGCGCCAGCAGCCAAAAGGTTGGTGAGCAGTTCTTC,NA,TRBJ2-1,TRBV4-3,NA
CASIGRGDEQYF,TGTGCCAGCATCGGCAGGGGGGACGAGCAGTACTTC,NA,TRBJ2-7,TRBV2,NA
CASSIPDRGMINEQFF,TGTGCCAGCAGTATCCCAGACCGCGGGATGATCAATGAGCAGTTCTTC,NA,TRBJ2-1,TRBV2,NA
CASTSGGTSNTGELFF,TGTGCCAGCACCAGTGGCGGGACCTCGAACACCGGGGAGCTGTTTTTT,NA,TRBJ2-2,TRBV5-4,NA
CASSSRRRGSNQPQHF,TGTGCCAGCAGTTCCCGACGCAGGGGAAGCAATCAGCCCCAGCATTTT,NA,TRBJ1-5,TRBV6-2/TRBV6-3,few
CASRGKTDSPSYGYTF,TGTGCCAGCAGGGGGAAGACAGACAGTCCCTCATATGGCTACACCTTC,NA,TRBJ1-2,TRBV7-9,few
CASSRLAGPTYEQYF,TGTGCCAGCAGCCGACTAGCGGGACCGACCTACGAGCAGTACTTC,TRBD2,TRBJ2-7,TRBV27,NA
CASSYSGSGEGTQYF,TGTGCCAGCAGCTATAGCGGGAGCGGGGAGGGTACGCAGTATTTT,TRBD2,TRBJ2-3,TRBV7-2,NA
CASSSQGTAYEQYF,TGTGCCAGCAGCTCCCAGGGGACCGCCTACGAGCAGTACTTC,NA,TRBJ2-7,TRBV7-9,NA
CANDRLAGNEQFF,TGTGCCAACGACCGGCTGGCAGGCAATGAGCAGTTCTTC,NA,TRBJ2-1,TRBV2,NA
CASSPLAGSQGETQYF,TGTGCCAGCAGCCCACTAGCGGGAAGCCAAGGGGAGACCCAGTACTTC,TRBD2,TRBJ2-5,TRBV7-7,many
CASTAGDLAGTDTQYF,TGTGCCAGCACAGCGGGAGATTTAGCGGGGACAGATACGCAGTATTTT,TRBD2,TRBJ2-3,TRBV7-2,NA
CSVEFGTSGNTIYF,TGCAGCGTTGAGTTCGGGACCTCTGGAAACACCATATATTTT,NA,TRBJ1-3,TRBV29-1,NA
CASSKSGTEDTQYF,TGTGCCAGCAGCAAATCCGGGACGGAAGATACCCAGTACTTC,NA,TRBJ2-5,TRBV7-9,NA
CASSLAGGGLVQYF,TGTGCCAGCAGCTTAGCTGGGGGGGGGCTGGTGCAGTACTTC,NA,TRBJ2-7,TRBV7-2,few
CASSFELAYTGELFF,TGCGCCAGCAGCTTCGAACTCGCCTACACCGGGGAGCTGTTTTTT,NA,TRBJ2-2,TRBV5-1,NA
CASSLRGTGDYEQYF,TGTGCCAGCAGCTTAAGGGGGACAGGGGACTACGAGCAGTACTTC,TRBD1,TRBJ2-7,TRBV7-2,NA
CSARDRTSGSLNTQYF,TGCAGTGCTAGAGATCGGACTAGCGGGAGTTTGAATACGCAGTATTTT,TRBD2,TRBJ2-3,TRBV20-1,NA